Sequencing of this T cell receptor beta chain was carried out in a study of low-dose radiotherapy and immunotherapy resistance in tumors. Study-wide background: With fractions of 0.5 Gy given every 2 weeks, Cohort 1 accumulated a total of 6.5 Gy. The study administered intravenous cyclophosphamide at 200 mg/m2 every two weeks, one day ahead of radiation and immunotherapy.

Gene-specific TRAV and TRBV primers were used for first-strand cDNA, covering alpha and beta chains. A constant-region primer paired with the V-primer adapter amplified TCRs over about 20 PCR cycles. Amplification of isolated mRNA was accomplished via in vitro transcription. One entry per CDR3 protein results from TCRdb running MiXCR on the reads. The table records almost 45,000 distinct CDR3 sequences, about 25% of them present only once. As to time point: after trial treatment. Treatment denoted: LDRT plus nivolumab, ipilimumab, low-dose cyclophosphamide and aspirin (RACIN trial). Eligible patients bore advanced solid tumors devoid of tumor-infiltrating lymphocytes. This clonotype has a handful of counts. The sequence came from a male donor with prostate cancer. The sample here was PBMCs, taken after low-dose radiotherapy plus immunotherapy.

The CDR3 DNA sequence: TGTGCCAGTAGTATAGGGGCCAGGGGGCACTACGAGCAGTACTTC. Translated: CASSIGARGHYEQYF. The V gene is TRBV19, the J gene TRBJ2-7, with 8 positions matching TRBD1. The V segment lost 1 base and the J segment 3 bases; nucleotides outside the gene matches: 5. This CDR3 region has 15 residues. Germline V CDR1 and CDR2: LNHDA, SQIVND (reference sequence).